These 5 T cell receptor beta chains came from one sample sequenced in a study of cytomegalovirus exposure and HLA in healthy donors. PCR amplification relied on 60 Vbeta primers (plus 13 Jbeta primers). The table came from immunoSEQ multiplex PCR; TCRdb's copy has only in-frame clones and leaves some out. Here the sample spans roughly 180,000 clones, 60% to 80% being singletons. The sample taken for sequencing was PBMCs. All receptors come from a woman aged 40 to 50 in good health and CMV-seropositive.

The rearrangement links TRBV18 to TRBJ1-4; TRBD1 matches 9 bases. Germline V CDR1 and CDR2: KGHSH, LQKENI. The CDR3 runs 15 residues. The J segment lost 8 bases and the V segment lost 6 bases, leaving 10 bases of the junction unmatched. The CDR3 region has the DNA TGTGCCAGCTCGCTACCGGGACAGGGAGGCGAAAAACTGTTTTTT. Translated: CASSLPGQGGEKLFF.

The J gene is TRBJ2-2, the V gene TRBV9; weak D call: TRBD1 (6 bases). The ends were cut back, 3 bases at V and 8 bases at J, with 23 bases in the middle. There are 17 residues in the CDR3. CDR1 and CDR2 (germline): SGDLS, YYNGEE. CDR3 loop: CASSAGSPGEGIGELFF. DNA for the CDR3: TGTGCCAGCAGCGCAGGATCCCCAGGGGAAGGTATTGGGGAGCTGTTTTTT.

This clone appeared a single time. The V and J genes are TRBV5-1 and TRBJ2-5, with 8 bases that match TRBD2. Germline trimming cut 4 bases from V and 5 bases from J; bases unmatched to any gene: 7. The CDR3 loop spans 14 amino acids. CDR1 SGHRS and CDR2 YFSETQ come from the germline V gene. CDR3 loop: CASSPGGVGETQYF. Written as DNA, the CDR3 is TGCGCCAGCAGCCCGGGAGGGGTGGGGGAGACCCAGTACTTC.

This clone was seen once. The V call is TRBV30, the J call TRBJ2-2; 8 bases agree with TRBD2. The V gene's germline CDR1 is GTSNPN and CDR2 SVGIG (reference sequence). This CDR3 region has 15 residues. V lost 1 base, J lost 7 bases, and 8 bases stayed unmatched. The CDR3 is CAWSGRGTSGGELFF. DNA for the CDR3: TGTGCCTGGAGTGGGCGCGGGACTAGTGGCGGGGAGCTGTTTTTT. The full variable domain, with the rest looked up from reference TRBV30 and TRBJ2-2, is SQTIHQWPATLVQPVGSPLSLECTVEGTSNPNLYWYRQAAGRGLQLLFYSVGIGQISSEVPQNLSASRPQDRQFILSSKKLLLSDSGFYLCAWSGRGTSGGELFFGEGSRLTVL.

The DNA for the CDR3 is TGCGCCAGCAGCCATCTAGGAACAGGCGCCGGCGGTGTGGGCACTGAAGCTTTCTTT. It translates to CASSHLGTGAGGVGTEAFF. The rearrangement uses TRBV10-2 and TRBJ1-1; tentatively, D is TRBD1 (5 bases). The CDR3 extends over 19 amino acids. Germline V CDR1 and CDR2: WSHSY, SAAADI. V lost 6 bases and J 4 bases, leaving 30 bases between the germline ends.